These 8 T cell receptor beta chains were sequenced from one sample in a study of T cell responses to AZD1222 COVID-19 vaccine. Method: immunoSEQ multiplex PCR; TCRdb's copy keeps in-frame clones and lacks some. The sample contains roughly 60,000 clones, more than 60% of which appear only once. This material consisted of peripheral blood, taken 28 days after the second AZD1222 dose. The source is an adult who received the AZD1222 COVID-19 vaccine.

The CDR3 sequence: CASRTATGNSPLHF. The CDR3 DNA is TGTGCCAGCAGGACGGCGACAGGGAATTCACCCCTCCACTTT. The rearrangement uses TRBV6-5 and TRBJ1-6, with 7 bases lining up with TRBD1. The CDR3 sequence is 14 residues long. Germline-derived CDR1 and CDR2 are MNHEY and SVGAGI. After removal of 6 bases from V and 7 bases from J, the junction contained 6 bases not matched to a gene.

The chain links TRBV6-5 to TRBJ1-6; D is possibly TRBD1 (6 bases). From germline, CDR1 is MNHEY and CDR2 SVGAGI. The CDR3 sequence is 15 residues long. With 4 bases removed from V and 7 bases from J, the gap between germline ends came to 14 bases. The CDR3 protein is CASSSGGPLNSPLHF. CDR3 DNA sequence: TGTGCCAGCAGTTCGGGGGGGCCACTCAATTCACCCCTCCACTTT.

The chain is built from TRBV20-1 and TRBJ1-2, with D perhaps TRBD1 (6 bases). This CDR3 contains 13 residues. Germline V gene data show CDR1 as DFQATT and CDR2 as SNEGSKA (reference sequence). V dropped 3 bases and J dropped 7 bases, with 15 bases sitting between them. In nucleotides, the CDR3 is TGCAGTGCTAGTTGGGGGGGCTTGGGTGGCTACACCTTC. This encodes CSASWGGLGGYTF.

The count of this clone is one. The V and J genes are TRBV28 and TRBJ2-7; 10 bases line up with TRBD1. J was trimmed by 5 bases and V by 5 bases; bases with no gene match: 6. This CDR3 has 14 amino acids. From germline, CDR1 is MDHEN and CDR2 SYDVKM. The CDR3 loop reads CASSVPGTGDEQYF. CDR3 nucleotides: TGTGCCAGCAGTGTCCCCGGGACAGGGGACGAGCAGTACTTC. The full variable domain, completed using reference TRBV28 and TRBJ2-7, is DVKVTQSSRYLVKRTGEKVFLECVQDMDHENMFWYRQDPGLGLRLIYFSYDVKMKEKGDIPEGYSVSREKKERFSLILESASTNQTSMYLCASSVPGTGDEQYFGPGTRLTVT.

This clone was counted once. This chain connects TRBV6-5 to TRBJ1-5; D gene uncertain. CDR1 and CDR2 (germline): MNHEY, SVGAGI. The germline V and J ends were trimmed by 0 bases and 0 bases, with 6 bases remaining between them. The CDR3 has 15 residues. The CDR3 here is CASSYSSDSNQPQHF. The CDR3 bases are TGTGCCAGCAGTTACTCCAGTGATAGCAATCAGCCCCAGCATTTT.

The table lists this clone with a count of one. This chain links TRBV10-3 with TRBJ1-6; 9 bases map to TRBD1. V shed 6 bases and J 5 bases; nucleotides not matched to a gene: 5. CDR1 is ENHRY and CDR2 is SYGVKD in the germline V gene. CDR3 length: 15 amino acids. CDR3 DNA sequence: TGTGCCATCAGACCCAGGACAGGGGATAATTCACCCCTCCACTTT. Translation gives CAIRPRTGDNSPLHF.

The genes are TRBV3-1 (or the pseudogene TRBV3-2) and TRBJ1-1; TRBD1 might be the D (6 bases). The CDR3 is 13 amino acids. From germline, CDR1 is LGHDT and CDR2 YNNKEL (reference sequence). V lost 1 base to trimming and J lost 8 bases, with 11 bases between them. The CDR3 sequence is CASSQVGTQEAFF. In DNA, the CDR3 is TGTGCCAGCAGCCAAGTGGGGACACAAGAAGCTTTCTTT.

The CDR3 loop is CASSPRPYNEQFF. The DNA of the CDR3 is TGTGCCAGCAGCCCGAGACCCTACAATGAGCAGTTCTTC. The chain combines TRBV7-8 with TRBJ2-1; D remains ambiguous. The CDR3 covers 13 residues. Trimming shortened V by 5 bases and J by 2 bases, and 7 bases separated the two germline ends. Per germline, CDR1 SGHVS and CDR2 FQNEAQ.